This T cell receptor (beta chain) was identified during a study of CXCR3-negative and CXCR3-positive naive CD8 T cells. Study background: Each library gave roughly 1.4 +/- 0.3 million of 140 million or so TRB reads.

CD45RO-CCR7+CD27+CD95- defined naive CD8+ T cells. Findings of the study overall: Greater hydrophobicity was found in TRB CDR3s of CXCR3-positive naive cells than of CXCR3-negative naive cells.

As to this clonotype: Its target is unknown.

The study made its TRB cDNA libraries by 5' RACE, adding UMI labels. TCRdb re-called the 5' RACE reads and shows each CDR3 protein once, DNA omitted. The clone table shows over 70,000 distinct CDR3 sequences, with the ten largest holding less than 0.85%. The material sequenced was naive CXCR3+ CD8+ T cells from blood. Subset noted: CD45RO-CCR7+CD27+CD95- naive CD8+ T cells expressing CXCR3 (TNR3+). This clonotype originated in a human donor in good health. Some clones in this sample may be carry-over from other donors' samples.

CDR3 residues: CASSWGDPNTGELFF. The chain joins TRBV5-5 to TRBJ2-2; TCRdb's D call of TRBD1 is untestable without DNA. Germline V lookup: CDR1 SGHKS, CDR2 YYEKEE (reference sequence). CDR3 size: 15 residues.